This T cell receptor (beta chain) is drawn from a study of CD8 T cells in ankylosing spondylitis. Study-wide results and limits: The study looked at matched synovial fluid samples from ankylosing spondylitis patients. Disease-linked clones were reported to be significantly enriched there. Disease-associated clones were CD8+ and fairly uncommon in peripheral blood. For ankylosing spondylitis blood, a TCR beta motif of about 8 highly homologous variants appeared characteristic.

TCRdb reprocessed the 5' RACE reads with MiXCR, giving one entry per CDR3 protein. The sample consists of more than 300,000 distinct CDR3 sequences, 11% of them appearing once. About this clonotype: Its antigen is unidentified.

Germline CDR1 is SGHRS and CDR2 is YFSETQ. The CDR3 is 16 residues long. Trimming took off 4 bases at V and 0 bases at J, with 13 bases between the two ends. Sequences were obtained from blood, either unsorted or a sorted T cell fraction (not recorded which). The V gene is TRBV5-1, the J gene TRBJ1-4, with D possibly TRBD1 on 5 matching bases. This TCR was recovered from a female donor with ankylosing spondylitis or in good health (not recorded which). The CDR3 bases are TGCGCCAGCAGCCCCGGGACCGCCCCAACTAATGAAAAACTGTTTTTT. Its translation is CASSPGTAPTNEKLFF.